The entry that follows covers one TCR beta chain sequence. MiXCR, applied by TCRdb to the RT-PCR reads, yields one record per CDR3 protein. The data contain about 830,000 distinct CDR3 sequences, about a fifth of them seen just once; the ten biggest clones take up 11%. This specimen comes from a study of response to subunit inactivated influenza vaccine. CDR1 LGHDT and CDR2 YNNKEL come from the germline V gene (reference sequence). The CDR3 totals 15 residues. V was clipped by 6 bases and J by 5 bases; unmatched bases: 8. Specimen: PBMCs from blood, collected around 5 days after vaccination. J is TRBJ2-5 and V is TRBV3-1, with TRBD2 identical over 11 bases. The sequence was collected from a man aged 50 to 59 who received an inactivated influenza vaccine. The CDR3 DNA follows: TGTGCCAGCAGTCGTAGCGGGAGGGCCGTGGAGACCCAGTACTTC. Translating gives CASSRSGRAVETQYF.